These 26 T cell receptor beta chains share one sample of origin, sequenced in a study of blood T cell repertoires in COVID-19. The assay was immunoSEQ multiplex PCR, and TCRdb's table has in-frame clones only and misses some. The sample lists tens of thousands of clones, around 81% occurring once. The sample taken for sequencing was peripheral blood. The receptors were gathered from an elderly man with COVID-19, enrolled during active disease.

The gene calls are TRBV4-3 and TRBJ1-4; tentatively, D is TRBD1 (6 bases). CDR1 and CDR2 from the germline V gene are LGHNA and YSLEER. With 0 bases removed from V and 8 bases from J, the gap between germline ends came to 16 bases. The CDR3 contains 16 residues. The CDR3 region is CASSQDGPPGGEKLFF. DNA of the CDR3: TGCGCCAGCAGCCAAGATGGACCTCCGGGGGGCGAAAAACTGTTTTTT.

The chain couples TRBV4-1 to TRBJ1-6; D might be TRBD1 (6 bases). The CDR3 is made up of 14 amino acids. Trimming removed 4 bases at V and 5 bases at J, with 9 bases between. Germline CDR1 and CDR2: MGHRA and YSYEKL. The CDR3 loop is CASSRRTDNSPLHF. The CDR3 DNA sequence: TGCGCCAGCAGCCGGAGGACAGATAATTCACCCCTCCACTTT.

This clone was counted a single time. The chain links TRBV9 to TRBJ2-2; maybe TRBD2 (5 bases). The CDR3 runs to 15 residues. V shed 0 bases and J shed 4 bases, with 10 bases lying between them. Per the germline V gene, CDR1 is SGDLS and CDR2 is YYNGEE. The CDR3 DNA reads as TGTGCCAGCAGCGTAGCGCAGGAGGCCACCGGGGAGCTGTTTTTT. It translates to CASSVAQEATGELFF. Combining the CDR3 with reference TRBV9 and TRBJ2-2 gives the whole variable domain DSGVTQTPKHLITATGQRVTLRCSPRSGDLSVYWYQQSLDQGLQFLIQYYNGEERAKGNILERFSAQQFPDLHSELNLSSLELGDSALYFCASSVAQEATGELFFGEGSRLTVL.

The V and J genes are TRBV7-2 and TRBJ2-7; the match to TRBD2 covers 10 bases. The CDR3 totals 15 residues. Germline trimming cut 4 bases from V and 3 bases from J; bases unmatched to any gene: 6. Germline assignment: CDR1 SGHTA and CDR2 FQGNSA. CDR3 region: CASSSDIAGGYEQYF. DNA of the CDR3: TGTGCCAGCAGCTCCGATATAGCGGGGGGCTACGAGCAGTACTTC.

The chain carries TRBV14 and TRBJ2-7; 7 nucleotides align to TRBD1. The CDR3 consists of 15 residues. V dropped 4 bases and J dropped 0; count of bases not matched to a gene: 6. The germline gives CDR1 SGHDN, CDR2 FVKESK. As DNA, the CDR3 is TGTGCCAGCAGCCGATCCGGGACAGTCTCCTACGAGCAGTACTTC. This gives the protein CASSRSGTVSYEQYF.

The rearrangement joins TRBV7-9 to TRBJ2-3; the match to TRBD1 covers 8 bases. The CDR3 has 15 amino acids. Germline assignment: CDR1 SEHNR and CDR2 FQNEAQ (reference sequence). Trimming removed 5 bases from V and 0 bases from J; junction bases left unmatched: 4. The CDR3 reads CASSDRDRSTDTQYF. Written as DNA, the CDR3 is TGTGCCAGCAGCGATCGGGACAGGAGCACAGATACGCAGTATTTT.

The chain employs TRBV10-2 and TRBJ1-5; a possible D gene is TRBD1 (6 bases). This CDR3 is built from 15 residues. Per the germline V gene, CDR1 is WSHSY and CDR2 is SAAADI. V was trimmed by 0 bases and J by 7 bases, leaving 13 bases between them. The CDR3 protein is CASSESQGIGQPQHF. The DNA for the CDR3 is TGCGCCAGCAGTGAGTCACAGGGAATAGGACAGCCCCAGCATTTT.

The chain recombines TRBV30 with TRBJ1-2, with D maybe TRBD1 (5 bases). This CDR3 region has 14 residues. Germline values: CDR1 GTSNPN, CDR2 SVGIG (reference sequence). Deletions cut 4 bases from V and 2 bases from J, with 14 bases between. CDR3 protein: CAWTSQTANYGYTF. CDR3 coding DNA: TGTGCCTGGACCAGCCAGACAGCAAACTATGGCTACACCTTC.

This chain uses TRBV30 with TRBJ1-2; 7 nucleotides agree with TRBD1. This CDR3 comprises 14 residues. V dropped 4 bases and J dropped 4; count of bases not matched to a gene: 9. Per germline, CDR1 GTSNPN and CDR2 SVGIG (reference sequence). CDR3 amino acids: CAWTERGPRYGYTF. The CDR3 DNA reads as TGTGCCTGGACGGAAAGGGGGCCTCGCTATGGCTACACCTTC.

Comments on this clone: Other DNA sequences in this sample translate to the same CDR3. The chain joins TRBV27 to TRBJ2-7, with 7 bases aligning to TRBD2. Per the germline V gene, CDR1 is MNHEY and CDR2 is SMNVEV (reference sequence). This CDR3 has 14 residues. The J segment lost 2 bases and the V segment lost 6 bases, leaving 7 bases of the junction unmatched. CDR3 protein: CASRGSGTTYEQYF. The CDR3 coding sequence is TGTGCCAGCAGGGGGAGCGGGACCACCTACGAGCAGTACTTC.

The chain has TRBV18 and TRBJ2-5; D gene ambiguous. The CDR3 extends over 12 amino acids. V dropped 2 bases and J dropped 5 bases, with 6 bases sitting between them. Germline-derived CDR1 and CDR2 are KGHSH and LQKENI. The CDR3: CASSPSGETQYF. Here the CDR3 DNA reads TGTGCCAGCTCACCATCCGGGGAGACCCAGTACTTC.

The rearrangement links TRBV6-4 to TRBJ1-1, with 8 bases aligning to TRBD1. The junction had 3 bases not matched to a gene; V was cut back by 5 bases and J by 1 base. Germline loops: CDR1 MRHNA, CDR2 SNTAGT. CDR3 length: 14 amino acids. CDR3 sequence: CASSPGQGNTEAFF. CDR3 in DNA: TGTGCCAGCAGTCCCGGACAGGGGAACACTGAAGCTTTCTTT.

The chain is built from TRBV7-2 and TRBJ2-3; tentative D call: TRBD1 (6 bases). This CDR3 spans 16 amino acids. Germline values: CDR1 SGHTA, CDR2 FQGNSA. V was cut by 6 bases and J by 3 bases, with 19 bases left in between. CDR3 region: CASSQAPLGGTDTQYF. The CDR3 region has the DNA TGTGCCAGCAGTCAAGCCCCTTTAGGGGGAACAGATACGCAGTATTTT.

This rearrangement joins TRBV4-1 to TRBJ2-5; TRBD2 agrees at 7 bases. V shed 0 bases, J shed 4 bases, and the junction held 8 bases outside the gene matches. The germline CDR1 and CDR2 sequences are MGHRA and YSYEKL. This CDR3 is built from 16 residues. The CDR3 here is CASSQDLNGRRETQYF. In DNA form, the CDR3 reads TGCGCCAGCAGCCAAGATCTAAACGGGAGGCGAGAGACCCAGTACTTC.

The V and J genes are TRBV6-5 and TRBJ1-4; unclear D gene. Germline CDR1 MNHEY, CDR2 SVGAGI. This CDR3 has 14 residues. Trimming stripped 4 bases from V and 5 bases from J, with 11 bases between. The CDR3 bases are TGTGCCAGCAGTTCGAACAGCCCCAATGAAAAACTGTTTTTT. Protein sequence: CASSSNSPNEKLFF.

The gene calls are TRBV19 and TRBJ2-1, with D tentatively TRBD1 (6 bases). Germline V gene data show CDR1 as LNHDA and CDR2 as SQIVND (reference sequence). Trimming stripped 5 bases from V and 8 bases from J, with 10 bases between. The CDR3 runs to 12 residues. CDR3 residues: CASSLQGDEQFF. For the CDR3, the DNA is TGTGCCAGTAGTTTACAGGGCGATGAGCAGTTCTTC.

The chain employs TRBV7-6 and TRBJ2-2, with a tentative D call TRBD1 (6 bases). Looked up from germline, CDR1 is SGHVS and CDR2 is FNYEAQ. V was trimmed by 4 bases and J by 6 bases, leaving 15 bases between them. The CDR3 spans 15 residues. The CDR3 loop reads CASSWERGGAGELFF. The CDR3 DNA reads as TGTGCCAGCAGCTGGGAGAGAGGGGGAGCCGGGGAGCTGTTTTTT.

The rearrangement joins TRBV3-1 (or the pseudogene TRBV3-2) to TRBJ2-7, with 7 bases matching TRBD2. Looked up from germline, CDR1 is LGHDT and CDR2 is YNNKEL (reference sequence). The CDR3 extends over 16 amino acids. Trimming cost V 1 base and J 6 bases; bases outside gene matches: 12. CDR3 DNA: TGTGCCAGCAGCCAAGGGGGCTCAGGCGGGAGCGGCGAGCAGTACTTC. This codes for CASSQGGSGGSGEQYF.

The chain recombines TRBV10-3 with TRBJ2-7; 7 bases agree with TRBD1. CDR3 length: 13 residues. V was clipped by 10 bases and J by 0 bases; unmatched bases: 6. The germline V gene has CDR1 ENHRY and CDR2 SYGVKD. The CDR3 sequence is CATQTGLSYEQYF. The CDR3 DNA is TGTGCCACTCAGACAGGGCTCTCCTACGAGCAGTACTTC.

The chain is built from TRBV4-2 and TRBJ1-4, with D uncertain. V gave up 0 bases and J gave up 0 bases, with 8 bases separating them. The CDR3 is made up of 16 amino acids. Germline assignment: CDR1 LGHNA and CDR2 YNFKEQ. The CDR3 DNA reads TGTGCCAGCAGCCAAGATTTTTCTGCAACTAATGAAAAACTGTTTTTT. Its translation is CASSQDFSATNEKLFF.

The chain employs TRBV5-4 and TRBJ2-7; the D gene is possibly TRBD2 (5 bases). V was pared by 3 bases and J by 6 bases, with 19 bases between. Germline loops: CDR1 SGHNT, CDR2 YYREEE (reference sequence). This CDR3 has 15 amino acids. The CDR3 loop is CASSSKAGEGSEQYF. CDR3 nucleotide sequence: TGTGCCAGCAGCTCTAAAGCCGGGGAAGGTAGCGAGCAGTACTTC.

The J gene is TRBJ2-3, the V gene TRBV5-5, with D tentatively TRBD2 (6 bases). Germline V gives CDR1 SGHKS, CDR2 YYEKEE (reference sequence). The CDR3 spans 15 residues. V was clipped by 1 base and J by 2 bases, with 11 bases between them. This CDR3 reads CASSLIGSDTDTQYF. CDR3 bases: TGTGCCAGCAGCTTGATCGGGAGCGACACAGATACGCAGTATTTT.

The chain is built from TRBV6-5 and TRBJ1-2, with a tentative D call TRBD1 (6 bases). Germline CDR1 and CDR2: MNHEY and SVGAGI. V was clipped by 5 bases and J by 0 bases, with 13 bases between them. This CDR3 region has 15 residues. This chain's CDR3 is CASSRRQDANYGYTF. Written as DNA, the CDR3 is TGTGCCAGCAGTCGCCGACAGGATGCTAACTATGGCTACACCTTC.

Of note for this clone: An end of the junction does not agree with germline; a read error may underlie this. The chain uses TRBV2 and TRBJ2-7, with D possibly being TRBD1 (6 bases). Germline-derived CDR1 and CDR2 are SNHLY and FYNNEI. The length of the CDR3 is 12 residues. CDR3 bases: TGTGCCAGCAGTGGAGATTGGCAGGGGATCCAATTC. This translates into CASSGDWQGIQF.

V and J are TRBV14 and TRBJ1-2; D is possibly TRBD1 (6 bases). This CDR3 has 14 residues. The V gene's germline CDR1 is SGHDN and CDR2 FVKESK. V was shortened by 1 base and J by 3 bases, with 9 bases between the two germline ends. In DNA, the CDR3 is TGTGCCAGCAGCCAAGTAACAGGGTACTATGGCTACACCTTC. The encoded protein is CASSQVTGYYGYTF.

CDR3 coding DNA: TGTGCCAGTAGTATGGCGCAGGGGGCAGGCTATGGCTACACCTTC. It specifies CASSMAQGAGYGYTF. V is TRBV19 and J is TRBJ1-2, with 8 nucleotides matching TRBD1. After removal of 3 bases from V and 4 bases from J, the junction contained 7 bases not matched to a gene. Germline lookup yields CDR1 LNHDA and CDR2 SQIVND (reference sequence). The CDR3 has 15 residues.